The 5 T cell receptor beta chains given below trace back to one sample, sequenced in a study of OX40 agonist ivuxolimab in advanced cancers. The protocol was immunoSEQ multiplex PCR, while the TCRdb copy is restricted to in-frame clones and leaves out a portion. The repertoire consists of more than 50,000 clones, with just under 80% occurring once and the leading ten covering 2% to 2.5%. This specimen was CD4+ or CD8+ T cells sorted from blood, taken in a trial of the OX40 agonist ivuxolimab. The source is an adult with an advanced solid tumor such as melanoma, head and neck, liver or kidney cancer.

V and J are TRBV9 and TRBJ2-7; the D gene could be TRBD1 or TRBD2 (5 bases each). V lost 3 bases to trimming and J lost 1 base, with 17 bases between them. Per germline, CDR1 SGDLS and CDR2 YYNGEE. The CDR3 runs to 16 residues. The CDR3 loop is CASSAPPGPTSYEQYF. As DNA, the CDR3 is TGTGCCAGCAGCGCACCACCGGGACCGACGTCCTACGAGCAGTACTTC.

The rearrangement joins TRBV25-1 to TRBJ1-2; D ambiguous. Trimming took 5 bases from V and 2 from J, leaving 3 bases between them. The CDR3 spans 11 residues. Germline assignment: CDR1 MGHDK and CDR2 SYGVNS. CDR3 protein: CASSTNYGYTF. CDR3 sequence (DNA): TGTGCCAGCAGTACAAACTATGGCTACACCTTC.

For this clone: Additional DNA sequences in this sample encode the identical CDR3. The J gene is TRBJ2-3, the V gene TRBV20-1, with D unclear. CDR1 DFQATT and CDR2 SNEGSKA come from the germline V gene (reference sequence). The CDR3 length is 11 residues. V gave up 0 bases and J gave up 6 bases, with 4 bases separating them. CDR3 bases: TGCAGTGCTAGAGATCCCGATACGCAGTATTTT. Translating it yields CSARDPDTQYF.

V gene TRBV5-1 combines with J gene TRBJ2-2, with 8 bases aligning to TRBD1. The germline gives CDR1 SGHRS, CDR2 YFSETQ. V shed 4 bases, J shed 11 bases, and the junction held 13 bases outside the gene matches. This CDR3 has 15 amino acids. The CDR3 nucleotides are TGCGCCAGCAGCCCGGGACAGGCGGATCGGAGTGAGCTGTTTTTT. This sequence encodes CASSPGQADRSELFF.

The rearrangement uses TRBV19 and TRBJ1-1, with a tentative D call TRBD1 (5 bases). V was shortened by 3 bases and J by 4 bases, with 12 bases between the two germline ends. The CDR3 has 14 amino acids. Germline assignment: CDR1 LNHDA and CDR2 SQIVND (reference sequence). In nucleotides, the CDR3 is TGTGCCAGTAGTATTGGGTCCAGGGTCACTGAAGCTTTCTTT. Its protein product is CASSIGSRVTEAFF.